The 10 T cell receptor beta chains below come from one sample, sequenced in a study of blood T cells in healthy people across ages (dated by TCRdb to between 2015 and 2016). The library was made by 5' RACE. The instrument was an Illumina HiSeq 2500. A second PCR of about 7 to 12 cycles was run with a J-beta primer mix and a sample-barcoded 5' primer. TCRdb reanalyzed the raw reads on its own, using fastp at Q25 for trimming and MiXCR for clone calling, and kept in-frame beta chains. When rows share a CDR3 protein, they turn into one entry using the most common DNA and genes. The sample profile shows almost 800,000 distinct CDR3 sequences; 58% of them were found once. The ten largest clones capture roughly 20% of the sample. Sequenced material: blood. These receptors originate from a man under 40 in good health.

Here the CDR3 reads CASSLWSGSPPSSYEQYF. The DNA of the CDR3 is TGCGCCAGCAGCTTGTGGTCCGGCTCTCCCCCGAGCTCCTACGAGCAGTACTTC. The chain uses TRBV5-1 and TRBJ2-5, with no clear D. The J call is in doubt because the DNA end fits TRBJ2-7 better. The CDR3 spans 18 residues. CDR1 SGHRS and CDR2 YFSETQ come from the germline V gene.

About this clonotype: Given a much more abundant clone one base away, this may be a read error. In DNA form, the CDR3 reads TGCAGTGCTAGAGTGATGGCAGGGGGCCAAGAGACCCAGTTCTTC. Protein: CSARVMAGGQETQFF. The V call is TRBV20-1, the J call TRBJ2-1, with TRBD1 identical over 8 bases. Trimming took 1 base from V and 13 from J; bases not matched to a gene: 15. The CDR3 totals 15 residues. Germline V lookup: CDR1 DFQATT, CDR2 SNEGSKA (reference sequence).

The genes are TRBV28 and TRBJ2-1; 10 bases map to TRBD2. This CDR3 contains 14 residues. Germline loops: CDR1 MDHEN, CDR2 SYDVKM. Unmatched junction bases numbered 6, after V lost 5 bases and J lost 8 bases. CDR3 sequence reads: CASSLLAGEDEQFF. In DNA, the CDR3 is TGTGCCAGCAGTCTCCTAGCGGGGGAGGATGAGCAGTTCTTC.

This rearrangement joins TRBV20-1 to TRBJ2-3; D possibly corresponds to TRBD2 (5 bases). V shed 3 bases and J shed 4 bases, with 11 bases lying between them. This CDR3 contains 13 residues. Germline assignment: CDR1 DFQATT and CDR2 SNEGSKA (reference sequence). The CDR3 region has the DNA TGCAGTGCTAGCAGCGGCCTGCCAGATACGCAGTATTTT. As protein: CSASSGLPDTQYF.

The J gene is TRBJ2-5, the V gene TRBV15; D uncertain. The V and J ends lost 7 bases and 2 bases respectively, with 11 bases between them. The CDR3 is 13 amino acids. In germline, CDR1 is LNHNV, CDR2 YYDKDF (reference sequence). The CDR3 loop reads CATNVGEQETQYF. The CDR3 coding sequence is TGTGCCACCAATGTTGGAGAACAAGAGACCCAGTACTTC.

Only a few counts were recorded for this clonotype. The rearrangement uses TRBV10-3 and TRBJ1-2; D unresolved. Germline V gene lookup returns CDR1 ENHRY and CDR2 SYGVKD. The V end lost 0 bases, the J end lost 4 bases, and 9 bases lay between the germline ends. The CDR3 has 14 residues. CDR3 nucleotides: TGTGCCATCAGTGAGTCGATAAAGCTCTATGGCTACACCTTC. It codes for CAISESIKLYGYTF.

This rearrangement joins TRBV7-9 to TRBJ2-4, with 8 bases identical to TRBD1. The J call is uncertain, as TRBJ2-7 better fits the DNA end. Germline V gene data show CDR1 as SEHNR and CDR2 as FQNEAQ (reference sequence). The CDR3 sequence is 15 residues long. In DNA, the CDR3 is TGTGCCAGCAGCTTAGCGGGACAGGACTGGGACGAGCAGTACTTC. As protein: CASSLAGQDWDEQYF.

V is TRBV5-6 and J is TRBJ2-7, with no clear D. V was cut by 5 bases and J by 2 bases, with 14 bases left in between. CDR1 is SGHDT, CDR2 YYEEEE, per germline. This CDR3 region has 14 residues. DNA of the CDR3: TGTGCCAGCAGACCACGAGGTCTGACCTACGAGCAGTACTTC. Amino acid sequence: CASRPRGLTYEQYF.

This clonotype turned up a few times. The chain carries TRBV27 and TRBJ2-5, with D hard to call. Judging by the DNA end, TRBJ2-7 fits better; the J call may be wrong. In germline, CDR1 is MNHEY, CDR2 SMNVEV (reference sequence). The CDR3 loop spans 13 amino acids. DNA of the CDR3: TGTGCCAGCAGTTTAAGTCCCCCCCACGAGCAGTACTTC. As protein: CASSLSPPHEQYF.

The J gene is TRBJ2-5, the V gene TRBV7-2; possible D gene TRBD2, 5 bases. V lost 0 bases and J lost 5, with 13 bases in between. CDR3 length: 15 residues. The germline CDR1 and CDR2 sequences are SGHTA and FQGNSA. The DNA of the CDR3 is TGTGCCAGCAGCTTAGCGGTGAGGGCATGGGAGACCCAGTACTTC. This codes for CASSLAVRAWETQYF.